These T cell receptor beta chains were read from a single sample in a study of early T cells in non-severe SARS-CoV-2 infection. A single record per CDR3 protein comes from TCRdb applying MiXCR to the 5' RACE reads. Of some 60,000 distinct CDR3 sequences detected, approximately 9.3% appear once; the ten largest clones hold about 9.4%. The specimen was whole blood. The receptor set was obtained from an adult who was a healthcare worker with PCR-confirmed SARS-CoV-2 infection or an uninfected control (not recorded which). Both conserved end residues are part of each CDR3. D genes are given only for firm matches. Rows give clone size only sometimes, using once, few, many, or a class for an expanded clone.

V gene,D gene,J gene,clone size,CDR3 DNA,CDR3 protein
TRBV6-4,.,TRBJ2-3,many,TGTGCCAGCAGGGAGGTCGGGGATACCACAGATACGCAGTATTTT,CASREVGDTTDTQYF
TRBV5-4,TRBD1,TRBJ2-2,many,TGTGCCAGCAGCCCCGGGACAGGGGACAACGGGGAGCTGTTTTTT,CASSPGTGDNGELFF
TRBV12-3/TRBV12-4,.,TRBJ2-7,many,TGTGCCAGCAGATCCTCAGGGATGGCCTACGAGCAGTACTTC,CASRSSGMAYEQYF
TRBV6-6,TRBD2,TRBJ2-1,few,TGTGCCAGCAGTTACTGGCAGCGGGAGGGGCAGTTCTTC,CASSYWQREGQFF
TRBV4-2,.,TRBJ1-5,many,TGTGCCAGCAGCCCCAGCCAGGGTTCCAATCAGCCCCAGCATTTT,CASSPSQGSNQPQHF
TRBV12-3/TRBV12-4,.,TRBJ2-6,.,TGTGCCAGCAGTCTAAGGGGGTCTGGGGCCAACGTCCTGACTTTC,CASSLRGSGANVLTF
TRBV5-1,TRBD2,TRBJ2-1,many,TGCGCCAGCAGCTTGGAGGGTAGCGGGAGCGCCAACTACAATGAGCAGTTCTTC,CASSLEGSGSANYNEQFF
TRBV6-6,TRBD1,TRBJ2-7,few,TGTGCCAGCAGCGACGGGACAGGGGCTTGGCAGTACTTC,CASSDGTGAWQYF
TRBV5-6,.,TRBJ2-1,.,TGTGCCAGCAGCTCACCGACTAGTCTGGACGAGCAGTTCTTC,CASSSPTSLDEQFF
TRBV5-1,.,TRBJ1-3,many,TGCGCCAGCAGCTTGATGCAGCCAACTGGAAACACCATATATTTT,CASSLMQPTGNTIYF
TRBV20-1,.,TRBJ2-5,many,TGCAGTGCTAGCGGCAGGGGAGGAGAGACCCAGTACTTC,CSASGRGGETQYF
TRBV7-9,.,TRBJ1-1,.,TGTGCCAGCAGACAACGAAGGGGACCCTACGCTGAAGCTTTCTTT,CASRQRRGPYAEAFF
TRBV24-1,.,TRBJ2-1,many,TGTGCCACCAGTGAACCCCGGGGAGCGGCCCCCGATGAGCAGTTCTTC,CATSEPRGAAPDEQFF
TRBV11-2,TRBD1,TRBJ2-1,many,TGTGCCAGCAGCACACCCCCCTCGGGACAGGCGTTCGGTGAGCAGTTCTTC,CASSTPPSGQAFGEQFF
TRBV7-8,.,TRBJ2-7,few,TGTGCCAGCAGCTCCCCAAACGAGCAGTACTTC,CASSSPNEQYF
TRBV11-2,.,TRBJ2-5,few,TGTGCCAGCAGCACGCAGACACTAGTGGAGGAGACCCAGTACTTC,CASSTQTLVEETQYF
TRBV7-9,.,TRBJ2-3,.,TGTGCCAGCAGCTTCGTAGCCACAGATACGCAGTATTTT,CASSFVATDTQYF
TRBV5-4,.,TRBJ2-1,few,TGTGCCAGCAGCTTGGGACTTTTGCTCTCCTACAATGAGCAGTTCTTC,CASSLGLLLSYNEQFF
TRBV6-6,.,TRBJ1-2,many,TGTGCCAGCAGTTACTCAGCACAAGGGGTTAACTATGGCTACACCTTC,CASSYSAQGVNYGYTF
TRBV6-2/TRBV6-3,.,TRBJ2-2,few,TGTGCCAGCAACAACGGTCGAAGCGGTTCTCGGCCCGGGGAGCTGTTTTTT,CASNNGRSGSRPGELFF
TRBV2,.,TRBJ2-7,many,TGTGCCAGCAGGTATTCAGGCGAGCAGTACTTC,CASRYSGEQYF
TRBV12-3/TRBV12-4,.,TRBJ2-1,many,TGTGCCAGCAGTTTCGGGGTCTACAATGAGCAGTTCTTC,CASSFGVYNEQFF